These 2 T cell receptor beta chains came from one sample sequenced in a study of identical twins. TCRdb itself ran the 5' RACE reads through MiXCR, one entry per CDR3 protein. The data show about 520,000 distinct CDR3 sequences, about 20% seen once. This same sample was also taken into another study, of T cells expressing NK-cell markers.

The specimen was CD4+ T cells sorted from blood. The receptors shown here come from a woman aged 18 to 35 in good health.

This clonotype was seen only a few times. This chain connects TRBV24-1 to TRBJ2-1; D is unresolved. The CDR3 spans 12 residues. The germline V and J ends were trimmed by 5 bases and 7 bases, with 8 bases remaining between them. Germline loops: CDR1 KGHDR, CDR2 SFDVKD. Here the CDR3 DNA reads TGTGCCACCAGTGGGAACCGGAATGAGCAGTTCTTC. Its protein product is CATSGNRNEQFF.

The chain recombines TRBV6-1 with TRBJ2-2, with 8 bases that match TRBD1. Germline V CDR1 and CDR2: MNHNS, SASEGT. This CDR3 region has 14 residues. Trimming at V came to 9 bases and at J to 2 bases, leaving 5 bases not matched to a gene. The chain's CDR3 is CASRTGLNTGELFF. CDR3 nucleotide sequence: TGTGCCAGTAGGACAGGGCTTAACACCGGGGAGCTGTTTTTT.